The 4 T cell receptor beta chains below all came from one sample that was sequenced in a study of control samples from healthy donors and cancer patients. Clones were sequenced by immunoSEQ multiplex PCR, and TCRdb holds only the in-frame ones, with some missing. The repertoire has 120,000 to 150,000 clones, approximately 94% of them found once; the top ten carry about an eighth. The material sequenced was blood. The receptor set was obtained from a man aged 40-49 years in good health.

J is TRBJ2-2 and V is TRBV7-8; 8 nucleotides line up with TRBD1. The germline CDR1 and CDR2 sequences are SGHVS and FQNEAQ. V shed 5 bases, J shed 4 bases, and the junction held 9 bases outside the gene matches. This CDR3 has 16 residues. CDR3 loop: CASSLRAGGSTGELFF. In DNA form, the CDR3 reads TGTGCCAGCAGCCTCCGGGCAGGGGGCTCCACCGGGGAGCTGTTTTTT.

The chain carries TRBV3-1 (or the pseudogene TRBV3-2) and TRBJ1-1; 11 bases align to TRBD1. V lost 2 bases, J lost 6 bases, and 5 bases stayed unmatched. The CDR3 sequence is 15 residues long. The germline V gene has CDR1 LGHDT and CDR2 YNNKEL (reference sequence). The CDR3 DNA reads as TGTGCCAGCAGCCAATGGGACAGGGGGGTCGCTGAAGCTTTCTTT. It encodes CASSQWDRGVAEAFF.

V usage is TRBV4-1 and J usage is TRBJ1-5, with D perhaps matching TRBD1 (6 bases). The CDR3 covers 15 residues. The V and J ends lost 3 bases and 0 bases respectively, with 9 bases between them. Germline V gene lookup returns CDR1 MGHRA and CDR2 YSYEKL. This CDR3 is CASSQQGISNQPQHF. As DNA, the CDR3 is TGCGCCAGCAGCCAGCAGGGGATTAGCAATCAGCCCCAGCATTTT.

The gene calls are TRBV10-2 and TRBJ1-5; 8 bases are shared with TRBD1. Unmatched junction bases numbered 5, after V lost 3 bases and J lost 1 base. CDR1 is WSHSY and CDR2 is SAAADI in the germline V gene. The CDR3 extends over 16 amino acids. The DNA of the CDR3 is TGCGCCAGCAGTGATCACAGGGGGACAAGCAATCAGCCCCAGCATTTT. This encodes CASSDHRGTSNQPQHF.